This paragraph covers one T cell receptor (beta chain) sequence. Its antigen is not yet known. No clone much larger than this one lies a single base away; base qualities are absent. Another Seattle source contributed samples from volunteer blood donors who had recovered from COVID-19. Collaborating institutions collected whole blood in K2EDTA tubes following their own protocols. For TCRbeta analysis, collaborators shipped samples as frozen whole blood, isolated PBMCs, or DNA extracted from either of those sample types. Reading from cysteine to phenylalanine, the CDR3 counts 13 amino acids. This entry keeps only the CDR3 DNA: 39 bases, framed from base 1. Trimming costs V 8 bases and J 6 bases, and their ends lie 16 bases apart. The germline V gene specifies SGHDN as CDR1 and FVKESK as CDR2. The immunoSEQ Assay, a bias-controlled multiplex PCR, was used to amplify TCRbeta CDR3 regions from genomic DNA. Regarding the original processing steps: Within the assay, amplification of reference gene primers was used to estimate how many nucleated cells each sample contained. To quantify the absolute abundance of each unique TCRbeta CDR3 rearrangement, sequence reads were collapsed and filtered. For each sample, productive Simpson clonality was calculated as the square root of Simpson's diversity index across productive rearrangements. TCRdb took over this immuneACCESS table, retaining in-frame rearrangements with V and J assigned. Such tables are incomplete; in checked studies, under half of the missing clones stem from an unresolved V gene, and the remainder is unexplained. The D gene and trimming were derived from the DNA, and the V and J assignments and clone size from that table. The table for this sample lists about 220,000 clones; around 86% of them were counted only once. Approximately 2% of the sample is held by the ten biggest clonotypes.

The data were taken from a study of blood T cell repertoires in COVID-19 (dated by TCRdb to the early 2020s). Study-level background: The collaborator samples originated in the United States, Italy and Spain and spanned the acute and convalescent phases of COVID-19. The material from the prospective study consisted of cDNA or gDNA derived from T cells, B-cell-depleted T cells, or PBMCs. A de-identified subject ID, COVID-19 status, age in years and sex were almost always included in the sample metadata. The repertoires were released in a freely available public database intended as a resource for research on the immune response to SARS-CoV-2. The samples were drawn from the first 160 participants of the ongoing ImmuneRACE study and from 1,254 subjects provided by 6 global collaborators. HLA class I and class II types, where available, came from metadata supplied by the sample provider rather than from assay-based typing. The dataset comprised deeply sampled blood TCRbeta repertoires from subjects exposed to, actively infected with, or recovered from COVID-19.

General conclusions and limits of the study: How much clinical and demographic metadata was included differed by source and by participant, and the metadata was provided uncurated.

The source material was peripheral blood. The TCR comes from a man aged 25 to 45 who had recovered from COVID-19. The sequence joins TRBV14 to TRBJ1-1; TRBD1 is a weak D gene call, 5 bases matching. The nucleotides are TGTGCCAGCGGGGCGGGGTCTATGTCTGAAGCTTTCTTT. It specifies CASGAGSMSEAFF.